These 22 T cell receptor beta chains originate from one sample sequenced in a study of long-term antiretroviral therapy in people with HIV. At survey level, the immunoSEQ assay was run in its v3.0 version. Data came from immunoSEQ multiplex PCR; TCRdb stores just in-frame clones and leaves some out. The repertoire includes fewer than 25,000 clones, 90% to 95% of them detected once, and about 2% sits in the top ten. This specimen was unsorted PBMCs, taken about 4.9 years after starting antiretroviral therapy. The receptors derive from a woman between 45 and 60 years old with HIV.

V is TRBV7-9 and J is TRBJ1-1; D remains ambiguous. Trimming stripped 1 base from V and 1 base from J, with 4 bases between. In germline, CDR1 is SEHNR, CDR2 FQNEAQ (reference sequence). CDR3 size: 13 residues. The CDR3 spells CASSLGQNTEAFF. The DNA of the CDR3 is TGTGCCAGCAGCTTAGGACAGAACACTGAAGCTTTCTTT.

The chain employs TRBV11-2 and TRBJ1-4, with 9 bases aligning to TRBD1. The CDR3 totals 15 residues. With V trimmed by 4 bases and J by 5 bases, 5 bases remained unmatched. The germline CDR1 and CDR2 sequences are SGHAT and FQNNGV. The CDR3 sequence: CASSSQDRGNEKLFF. Here the CDR3 DNA reads TGTGCCAGCAGCTCTCAAGACAGGGGGAATGAAAAACTGTTTTTT.

The DNA of the CDR3 is TGTGCCAGCAGCTTATCCGGGACAGCCACCTACGAGCAGTACTTC. It is translated as CASSLSGTATYEQYF. The chain uses TRBV7-9 and TRBJ2-7; TRBD1 matches 7 bases. This CDR3 is 15 amino acids long. Unmatched junction bases numbered 6, after V lost 2 bases and J lost 2 bases. The V gene's germline CDR1 is SEHNR and CDR2 FQNEAQ (reference sequence).

The chain carries TRBV29-1 and TRBJ1-3, with a tentative D call TRBD1 (5 bases). The V end lost 4 bases, the J end lost 0 bases, and 10 bases lay between the germline ends. This CDR3 is 14 amino acids long. Germline values: CDR1 SQVTM, CDR2 ANQGSEA. The CDR3 protein is CSVADTYSGNTIYF. CDR3 DNA sequence: TGCAGCGTTGCGGACACATACTCTGGAAACACCATATATTTT.

V usage is TRBV7-7 and J usage is TRBJ2-2; possible D gene TRBD2, 5 bases. Germline V gene lookup returns CDR1 SSHAT and CDR2 FNYEAQ (reference sequence). The V gene lost 2 bases and the J gene lost 5 bases, with 9 bases spanning the gap. This CDR3 contains 14 residues. CDR3 sequence (DNA): TGTGCCAGCAGCTTAAGTATAGCGACCGGGGAGCTGTTTTTT. Translation: CASSLSIATGELFF.

The chain links TRBV6-9 to TRBJ1-2, with D hard to call. Germline values: CDR1 MNHGY, CDR2 SVAAGI. This CDR3 contains 11 residues. The germline V and J ends were trimmed by 10 bases and 1 base, with 7 bases remaining between them. The CDR3 here is CATHHNYGYTF. CDR3 sequence (DNA): TGTGCCACACATCATAACTATGGCTACACCTTC.

The gene calls are TRBV5-5 and TRBJ1-2; 7 bases are shared with TRBD1. The junction had 3 bases not matched to a gene; V was cut back by 0 bases and J by 4 bases. The germline CDR1 and CDR2 sequences are SGHKS and YYEKEE (reference sequence). CDR3 length: 14 residues. The CDR3 spells CASSLGGQSYGYTF. For the CDR3, the DNA is TGTGCCAGCAGCTTGGGGGGACAGTCCTATGGCTACACCTTC.

CDR3 region: CSATPSDEQYF. CDR3 DNA: TGCAGTGCTACCCCTAGCGACGAGCAGTACTTC. The chain recombines TRBV20-1 with TRBJ2-7; D might be TRBD2 (6 bases). This CDR3 spans 11 amino acids. With 4 bases removed from V and 5 bases from J, the gap between germline ends came to 9 bases. CDR1 is DFQATT and CDR2 is SNEGSKA in the germline V gene (reference sequence).

The rearrangement joins TRBV5-1 to TRBJ2-7; no clear D gene. The germline gives CDR1 SGHRS, CDR2 YFSETQ. The CDR3 is made up of 15 amino acids. The V and J ends lost 0 bases and 7 bases respectively, with 17 bases between them. In DNA form, the CDR3 reads TGCGCCAGCAGCTTGGATGGTGGTCCGGAAAGGGAGCAGTACTTC. Its protein product is CASSLDGGPEREQYF. Drawing the rest from reference TRBV5-1 and TRBJ2-7, the complete variable domain is KAGVTQTPRYLIKTRGQQVTLSCSPISGHRSVSWYQQTPGQGLQFLFEYFSETQRNKGNFPGRFSGRQFSNSRSEMNVSTLELGDSALYLCASSLDGGPEREQYFGPGTRLTVT.

The chain's CDR3 is CASGRQGSSPQHF. The DNA of the CDR3 is TGTGCCAGCGGGAGACAGGGCAGTTCGCCCCAGCATTTT. This rearrangement joins TRBV2 to TRBJ1-5, with 7 bases that match TRBD1. This CDR3 has 13 residues. Unmatched junction bases numbered 10, after V lost 8 bases and J lost 9 bases. From germline, CDR1 is SNHLY and CDR2 FYNNEI.

This chain joins TRBV7-2 and TRBJ1-5, with 10 bases fitting TRBD1. Losses at the gene ends were 7 bases for V and 6 bases for J; bases not matched to a gene: 9. The V gene's germline CDR1 is SGHTA and CDR2 FQGNSA. CDR3 size: 15 residues. The CDR3 protein is CASTFGTGDGQPQHF. DNA for the CDR3: TGTGCCAGCACCTTCGGGACAGGGGACGGTCAGCCCCAGCATTTT.

This chain connects TRBV28 to TRBJ2-1; 7 nucleotides match TRBD2. Germline CDR1 MDHEN, CDR2 SYDVKM. The CDR3 extends over 14 amino acids. The V and J ends lost 11 bases and 7 bases, in that order; junction bases with no gene match: 14. This chain's CDR3 is CASLGLAEENEQFF. The CDR3 region has the DNA TGTGCCTCCCTGGGGCTAGCGGAGGAGAATGAGCAGTTCTTC.

This chain uses TRBV29-1 with TRBJ1-1; 7 nucleotides align to TRBD1. This CDR3 is 13 amino acids long. Trimming took 7 bases from V and 2 from J; bases not matched to a gene: 7. Germline V CDR1 and CDR2: SQVTM, ANQGSEA. CDR3 in amino acids: CSGRQGTNTEAFF. In DNA, the CDR3 is TGCAGCGGCAGACAGGGAACCAACACTGAAGCTTTCTTT. The full variable domain, its missing parts supplied by reference TRBV29-1 and TRBJ1-1, is SAVISQKPSRDICQRGTSLTIQCQVDSQVTMMFWYRQQPGQSLTLIATANQGSEATYESGFVIDKFPISRPNLTFSTLTVSNMSPEDSSIYLCSGRQGTNTEAFFGQGTRLTVV.

The rearrangement joins TRBV6-5 to TRBJ2-6; TRBD2 might be the D (6 bases). CDR1 and CDR2 (germline): MNHEY, SVGAGI. The CDR3 has 14 residues. Trimming removed 8 bases at V and 0 bases at J, with 8 bases between. CDR3 residues: CASGGSSGANVLTF. In DNA, the CDR3 is TGTGCCAGCGGGGGGAGCTCTGGGGCCAACGTCCTGACTTTC.

The J gene is TRBJ1-5, the V gene TRBV18; 7 bases agree with TRBD1. Per the germline V gene, CDR1 is KGHSH and CDR2 is LQKENI. The CDR3 sequence is 13 residues long. After removal of 1 base from V and 7 bases from J, the junction contained 1 base not matched to a gene. CDR3 loop: CASSPRTGQPQHF. DNA of the CDR3: TGTGCCAGCTCACCACGGACAGGCCAGCCCCAGCATTTT.

The V call is TRBV4-1, the J call TRBJ2-5; the D gene could be TRBD1 or TRBD2 (6 bases each). The CDR3 extends over 21 amino acids. With 3 bases removed from V and 4 bases from J, the gap between germline ends came to 33 bases. Germline CDR1 and CDR2: MGHRA and YSYEKL. CDR3 in amino acids: CASSQELGGTYGPNGRETQYF. The CDR3 nucleotides are TGCGCCAGCAGCCAGGAACTCGGGGGCACTTACGGACCCAATGGCAGAGAGACCCAGTACTTC.

The chain links TRBV25-1 to TRBJ1-5, with D unresolved. CDR3 size: 14 residues. Germline V CDR1 and CDR2: MGHDK, SYGVNS. Trimming removed 3 bases at V and 0 bases at J, with 6 bases between. CDR3 bases: TGTGCCAGCAGTGAGAAGACTAGCAATCAGCCCCAGCATTTT. Protein sequence: CASSEKTSNQPQHF.

J is TRBJ2-3 and V is TRBV7-8, with 13 bases matching TRBD2. Trimming at V came to 5 bases and at J to 0 bases, leaving 5 bases not matched to a gene. The CDR3 sequence is 17 residues long. The germline gives CDR1 SGHVS, CDR2 FQNEAQ. The CDR3 loop is CASSRLAGGSSTDTQYF. In nucleotides, the CDR3 is TGTGCCAGCAGCAGACTAGCGGGAGGATCTAGCACAGATACGCAGTATTTT.

The genes are TRBV28 and TRBJ1-2; a possible D gene is TRBD1 (5 bases). Trimming left V 1 base short and J 1 base short, with 13 bases between. The CDR3 spans 16 residues. The germline CDR1 and CDR2 sequences are MDHEN and SYDVKM. The DNA of the CDR3 is TGTGCCAGCAGTTTATTGACAGCCTCCCATAACTATGGCTACACCTTC. Its protein is CASSLLTASHNYGYTF.

The V gene is TRBV6-5, the J gene TRBJ1-5, with D unresolved. Germline CDR1 is MNHEY and CDR2 is SVGAGI. The CDR3 totals 11 residues. The V end was cut by 8 bases, the J end by 4 bases, with 6 bases between. The CDR3 reads CASVINQPQHF. In DNA, the CDR3 is TGTGCCAGCGTTATAAATCAGCCCCAGCATTTT.

The chain uses TRBV6-4 and TRBJ1-2; D perhaps matches TRBD1 (5 bases). The CDR3 contains 15 residues. Between the trimmed V and J ends, which lost 0 bases and 4 bases, there was a span of 12 bases. Germline V gene sequence: CDR1 MRHNA, CDR2 SNTAGT. The CDR3 sequence is CASSDSSQGTYGYTF. CDR3 sequence (DNA): TGTGCCAGCAGTGACTCGAGTCAGGGTACCTATGGCTACACCTTC.

The chain uses TRBV6-5 and TRBJ1-1; TRBD1 agrees at 7 bases. CDR3 length equals 16 residues. Germline-derived CDR1 and CDR2 are MNHEY and SVGAGI. The trim removed 0 bases at V and 3 bases at J, leaving 7 bases unmatched. The CDR3 protein is CASSYSVRTGDTEAFF. The CDR3 DNA reads as TGTGCCAGCAGTTACTCAGTAAGGACAGGAGACACTGAAGCTTTCTTT.